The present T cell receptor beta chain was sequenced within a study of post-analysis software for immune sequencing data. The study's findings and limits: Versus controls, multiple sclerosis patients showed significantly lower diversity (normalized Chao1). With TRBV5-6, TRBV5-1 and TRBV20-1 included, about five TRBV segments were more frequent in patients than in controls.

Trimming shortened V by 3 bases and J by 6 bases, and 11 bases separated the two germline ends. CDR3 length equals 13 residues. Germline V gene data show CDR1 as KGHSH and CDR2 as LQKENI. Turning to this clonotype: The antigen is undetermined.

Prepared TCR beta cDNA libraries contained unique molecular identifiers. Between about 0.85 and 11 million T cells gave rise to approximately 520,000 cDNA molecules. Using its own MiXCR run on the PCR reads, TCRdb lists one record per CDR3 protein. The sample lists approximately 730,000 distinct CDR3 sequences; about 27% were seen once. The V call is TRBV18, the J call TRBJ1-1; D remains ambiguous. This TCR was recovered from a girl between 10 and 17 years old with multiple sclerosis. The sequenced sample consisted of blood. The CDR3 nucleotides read TGTGCCAGCTCACCGGTAGTGTCGTCTGAAGCTTTCTTT. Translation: CASSPVVSSEAFF.